This TCR beta chain was sequenced in a study of CD8 T cells in ankylosing spondylitis. The CDR3 spans 18 residues. The trim removed 3 bases at V and 3 bases at J, leaving 15 bases unmatched. Germline loops: CDR1 ENHRY, CDR2 SYGVKD. MiXCR was run by TCRdb on the 5' RACE reads, yielding one entry per CDR3 protein. The sample records about 540,000 distinct CDR3 sequences, 12% being singletons. To note about this clonotype: Its specificity is not known.

Whole-study findings and limits: Some of the motif variants had earlier been found in reactive arthritis patients' fluid and blood. A TCR beta motif of roughly 8 highly homologous variants seemed to mark ankylosing spondylitis blood.

The chain carries TRBV10-3 and TRBJ2-3; 7 bases map to TRBD2. This clonotype was obtained from a male donor with ankylosing spondylitis. Material for sequencing was blood, either unsorted or a sorted T cell fraction (not recorded which). The CDR3 spells CAISDHLRGGSGTDTQYF. The CDR3 DNA reads as TGTGCCATCAGTGACCACCTGCGGGGCGGGAGTGGAACAGATACGCAGTATTTT.